The 10 T cell receptor beta chains presented below share a single source sample, sequenced in a study of CD8 T cells in ankylosing spondylitis. TCRdb fed the 5' RACE reads into MiXCR, producing one record per CDR3 protein. The data show about 200,000 distinct CDR3 sequences, 9.5% to 15% seen once. The sequenced material came from blood, either unsorted or a sorted T cell fraction (not recorded which). The receptors were sampled from a male donor with ankylosing spondylitis or in good health (not recorded which).

This chain joins TRBV20-1 and TRBJ1-2; D not resolved. Germline V gene lookup returns CDR1 DFQATT and CDR2 SNEGSKA (reference sequence). The CDR3 contains 14 residues. V was trimmed by 0 bases and J by 1 base, leaving 9 bases between them. The CDR3 region is CSARDIRDNYGYTF. CDR3 DNA: TGCAGTGCTAGAGATATTAGAGATAACTATGGCTACACCTTC.

This clonotype was picked up a small number of times. The chain recombines TRBV11-1 with TRBJ2-7; the D gene is possibly TRBD1 (5 bases). The germline gives CDR1 SGHAT, CDR2 FQDESV (reference sequence). V was pared by 2 bases and J by 3 bases, with 32 bases between. This CDR3 has 21 amino acids. The CDR3 region is CASSLRQGNHFSPKLYYEQYF. CDR3 in DNA: TGTGCCAGCAGCTTACGGCAGGGAAATCATTTTTCCCCTAAATTGTACTACGAGCAGTACTTC.

The chain couples TRBV20-1 to TRBJ2-7; 11 bases are shared with TRBD2. J lost 3 bases, V lost 3 bases, and 4 bases had no gene match. CDR3 size: 14 residues. CDR1 and CDR2 from the germline V gene are DFQATT and SNEGSKA (reference sequence). The CDR3 DNA reads as TGCAGTGCTAGGCGTACTAGCGGGGGCTACGAGCAGTACTTC. It specifies CSARRTSGGYEQYF.

This clonotype was recorded at least ten times. V usage is TRBV5-6 and J usage is TRBJ2-7, with D perhaps TRBD2 (5 bases). CDR3 length: 14 amino acids. Germline values: CDR1 SGHDT, CDR2 YYEEEE. V shed 1 base and J shed 2 bases, with 10 bases lying between them. CDR3 DNA sequence: TGTGCCAGCAGCTTGAAAGGGAGCACCTACGAGCAGTACTTC. It specifies CASSLKGSTYEQYF.

The V gene is TRBV6-4, the J gene TRBJ2-2, with D unresolved. Trimming shortened V by 4 bases and J by 3 bases, and 15 bases separated the two germline ends. The CDR3 has 16 amino acids. Germline V CDR1 and CDR2: MRHNA, SNTAGT. In DNA, the CDR3 is TGTGCCAGCAGTGCGACGGACCGAATCCACACCGGGGAGCTGTTTTTT. This sequence encodes CASSATDRIHTGELFF.

This clonotype appeared a few times. The CDR3: CASSGTGDPGELFF. The CDR3 DNA reads as TGCGCCAGCAGCGGGACAGGGGATCCCGGGGAGCTGTTTTTT. This rearrangement joins TRBV5-1 to TRBJ2-2; 10 bases agree with TRBD1. The trim removed 4 bases at V and 6 bases at J, leaving 3 bases unmatched. This CDR3 comprises 14 residues. The germline CDR1 and CDR2 sequences are SGHRS and YFSETQ.

This clonotype has only a few counts. The chain joins TRBV5-1 to TRBJ1-1, with TRBD1 identical over 7 bases. V shed 2 bases, J shed 1 base, and the junction held 11 bases outside the gene matches. The CDR3 consists of 17 residues. Germline assignment: CDR1 SGHRS and CDR2 YFSETQ. CDR3 DNA sequence: TGCGCCAGCAGCTTAGGGACTCAGGGGGATGGGAACACTGAAGCTTTCTTT. It translates to CASSLGTQGDGNTEAFF.

This clonotype was detected ten times or more. The chain couples TRBV6-1 to TRBJ2-3; 8 bases fit TRBD2. V dropped 1 base and J dropped 5; count of bases not matched to a gene: 5. The CDR3 is 15 amino acids. Germline loops: CDR1 MNHNS, CDR2 SASEGT. The CDR3 here is CASSEVVAGIDTQYF. CDR3 nucleotides: TGTGCCAGCAGTGAAGTGGTAGCGGGAATAGATACGCAGTATTTT.

This clonotype showed up many times. This chain links TRBV12-3 or TRBV12-4 with TRBJ2-5; D is ambiguous. The V end lost 3 bases, the J end lost 5 bases, and 7 bases lay between the germline ends. There are 12 residues in the CDR3. As DNA, the CDR3 is TGTGCCAGCAGTTTCTCCGGGGAGACCCAGTACTTC. It specifies CASSFSGETQYF.

V is TRBV11-2 and J is TRBJ2-6, with a possible D match to TRBD2 (6 bases). The V gene's germline CDR1 is SGHAT and CDR2 FQNNGV. The CDR3 totals 15 residues. V lost 5 bases and J 4 bases, leaving 12 bases between the germline ends. CDR3: CASSPWGEGANVLTF. The CDR3 DNA sequence: TGTGCCAGCAGCCCGTGGGGGGAAGGGGCCAACGTCCTGACTTTC.